The sequence of this T cell receptor beta chain was determined in a study of shared clonotypes between healthy human individuals. In germline, CDR1 is MNHEY, CDR2 SVGAGI. Trimming removed 2 bases from V and 2 bases from J, with 10 bases in between. The CDR3 contains 14 residues. About this clone: Other DNA sequences in the sample encode the same CDR3.

The method was immunoSEQ multiplex PCR; TCRdb's version includes in-frame clones alone and lacks a portion of them. The data show hundreds of thousands of clones, 96% seen once. The chain uses TRBV6-5 and TRBJ2-7; D is unclear. The receptor was isolated from a woman aged 25 to 45 in good health. The material sequenced was naive CD4+ T cells sorted from blood. The subset denotes: CD45RA+ positively selected. The CDR3 is CASSYLAGTYEQYF. Here the CDR3 DNA reads TGTGCCAGCAGTTACCTCGCAGGAACCTACGAGCAGTACTTC.